This is a list of T cell receptor beta chains from one sample in a study of blood T cell repertoires in COVID-19. Assay used: immunoSEQ multiplex PCR; TCRdb lists only in-frame clones, some missing. The data contain some 350,000 clones, approximately 86% of them seen just once; the ten biggest clones take up about 3%. The sequenced sample consisted of peripheral blood. These receptors all come from a human donor in a cohort sampled during active COVID-19. Both conserved end residues are part of each CDR3. Each record gives: D gene, V gene, clone size, J gene, CDR3 protein, CDR3 DNA. The D gene is left open where the match is weak. Size values are once, few and many counts, or a class for expanded clones, and some rows have none.

TRBD2	TRBV10-3	-	TRBJ2-7	CAISGGTSSSYEQYF	TGTGCCATCAGTGGGGGGACTAGCAGCTCCTACGAGCAGTACTTC
TRBD1	TRBV4-1	-	TRBJ2-2	CASSLSPGTANTGELFF	TGCGCCAGCAGCCTTAGTCCGGGGACAGCGAACACCGGGGAGCTGTTTTTT
TRBD1	TRBV11-2	-	TRBJ1-1	CASSLGGQGTEAFF	TGTGCCAGCAGCTTAGGGGGACAGGGAACTGAAGCTTTCTTT
TRBD2	TRBV5-8	-	TRBJ2-2	CASSSSGRAAGELFF	TGTGCCAGCAGTTCTAGCGGGAGGGCCGCCGGGGAGCTGTTTTTT
TRBD2	TRBV2	once	TRBJ2-5	CASRRSSGGAVQETQYF	TGTGCCAGCAGGAGGTCTAGCGGGGGGGCCGTTCAAGAGACCCAGTACTTC
-	TRBV6-5	once	TRBJ2-5	CASSRQETQYF	TGTGCCAGCAGTCGCCAAGAGACCCAGTACTTC
-	TRBV9	once	TRBJ2-3	CASSVGAGADTDTQYF	TGTGCCAGCAGCGTAGGGGCAGGGGCGGACACAGATACGCAGTATTTT
TRBD2	TRBV29-1	-	TRBJ2-7	CSVEYRTGTSALREQYF	TGCAGCGTCGAATACCGGACCGGGACTAGCGCTTTAAGGGAGCAGTACTTC
-	TRBV2	-	TRBJ2-3	CASSAGDSLSHTQYF	TGTGCCAGCAGTGCGGGGGACAGCCTCAGTCATACGCAGTATTTT
-	TRBV11-2	-	TRBJ2-1	CASSSTLLATYNEQFF	TGTGCCAGCAGCTCGACCCTACTAGCCACCTACAATGAGCAGTTCTTC
TRBD1	TRBV19	-	TRBJ1-1	CAALSQGEAEAFF	TGTGCCGCCTTATCCCAGGGGGAGGCTGAAGCTTTCTTT
-	TRBV29-1	few	TRBJ1-3	CSVEDLKTGSGNTIYF	TGCAGCGTTGAAGATCTTAAGACAGGCTCTGGAAACACCATATATTTT
-	TRBV12-3/TRBV12-4	-	TRBJ2-1	CASSLPGRRDQFF	TGTGCCAGCAGTTTACCGGGTCGTCGGGATCAGTTCTTC
TRBD2	TRBV25-1	-	TRBJ2-3	CASSEYASGGEADTQYF	TGTGCCAGCAGTGAATACGCTAGCGGGGGGGAGGCAGATACGCAGTATTTT
-	TRBV7-2	-	TRBJ1-2	CASSLGTDYGYTF	TGTGCCAGCAGCTTAGGGACAGATTATGGCTACACCTTC
TRBD1	TRBV30	-	TRBJ2-1	CARKRTGGNEQFF	TGTGCCCGTAAAAGGACAGGGGGCAATGAGCAGTTCTTC
TRBD2	TRBV10-1	once	TRBJ2-1	CASSRAGDSYNEQFF	TGCGCCAGCAGTAGAGCGGGGGACTCCTACAATGAGCAGTTCTTC
TRBD2	TRBV18	-	TRBJ2-6	CASSPGLAGGHLRANVLTF	TGTGCCAGCTCACCGGGACTAGCGGGAGGGCACCTTAGGGCCAACGTCCTGACTTTC
TRBD1	TRBV3-1/TRBV3-2	once	TRBJ2-3	CASSHPDRALTDTQYF	TGTGCCAGCAGCCATCCTGACAGGGCGCTCACAGATACGCAGTATTTT
TRBD1	TRBV28	-	TRBJ1-5	CATLRDSPNQPQHF	TGTGCCACCCTCCGGGACAGTCCGAATCAGCCCCAGCATTTT
-	TRBV9	-	TRBJ2-1	CASSFTSSYNEQFF	TGTGCCAGCAGTTTTACCAGCTCCTACAATGAGCAGTTCTTC
-	TRBV27	-	TRBJ2-2	CASLGAEHGTGELFF	TGTGCCAGCCTCGGAGCGGAGCATGGCACCGGGGAGCTGTTTTTT
-	TRBV7-3	-	TRBJ1-1	CASSSSGDGKAFF	TGTGCCAGCAGCTCCTCAGGGGACGGGAAAGCTTTCTTT
-	TRBV2	-	TRBJ2-7	CASSEARERDTTYEQYF	TGTGCCAGCAGTGAAGCCCGGGAACGGGACACCACCTACGAGCAGTACTTC
TRBD1	TRBV6-6	-	TRBJ1-5	CASRYSTGGNQPQHF	TGTGCCAGCAGGTATTCGACAGGGGGCAATCAGCCCCAGCATTTT
-	TRBV19	-	TRBJ1-5	CASSEQINQPQHF	TGTGCCAGCTCGGAGCAGATCAATCAGCCCCAGCATTTT
-	TRBV15	-	TRBJ2-7	CATSRDLQGSSYEQYF	TGTGCCACCAGCAGAGATCTTCAGGGGTCCTCCTACGAGCAGTACTTC
TRBD1	TRBV18	-	TRBJ2-1	CASSPRTGLNEQFF	TGTGCCAGCTCACCGAGGACAGGTCTCAATGAGCAGTTCTTC
TRBD2	TRBV7-2	-	TRBJ2-1	CASSLVVAGGNNEQFF	TGTGCCAGCAGCTTAGTAGTGGCGGGGGGTAACAATGAGCAGTTCTTC
TRBD2	TRBV19	-	TRBJ2-7	CASSIGGGNEQYF	TGTGCCAGTAGTATAGGCGGGGGGAACGAGCAGTACTTC
TRBD2	TRBV28	-	TRBJ2-1	CASSPRTSGPNEQFF	TGTGCCAGCAGTCCTCGGACTAGCGGGCCCAATGAGCAGTTCTTC
-	TRBV3-1/TRBV3-2	-	TRBJ2-7	CASSQMRSAVSEQYF	TGTGCCAGCAGCCAAATGAGGTCGGCAGTGAGCGAGCAGTACTTC
-	TRBV30	few	TRBJ1-4	CAWREGWDNESGKLFF	TGTGCCTGGAGAGAGGGTTGGGATAATGAAAGTGGAAAACTGTTTTTT
TRBD1	TRBV5-6	-	TRBJ1-1	CASSTLYSTGGAGAFF	TGTGCCAGCAGCACCCTTTACTCCACAGGGGGCGCCGGAGCTTTCTTT
TRBD2	TRBV5-6	-	TRBJ2-7	CASSLGGVHEQYF	TGTGCCAGCAGTCTGGGAGGGGTCCACGAGCAGTACTTC
TRBD2	TRBV7-9	-	TRBJ2-5	CASSLYSVAGMSQYF	TGTGCCAGCAGCTTGTACTCTGTAGCGGGAATGTCCCAGTACTTC
TRBD2	TRBV4-2	-	TRBJ2-4	CASSQDGTSGQGAKNIQYF	TGTGCCAGCAGCCAAGATGGGACTAGCGGACAGGGAGCCAAAAACATTCAGTACTTC
-	TRBV6-5	-	TRBJ2-3	CASTRGSGKDTQYF	TGTGCCAGCACCCGCGGGTCGGGGAAAGATACGCAGTATTTT
TRBD2	TRBV18	-	TRBJ2-6	CASSPPRLAGSPVGANVLTF	TGTGCCAGCTCACCACCGCGGCTAGCGGGGTCCCCGGTCGGGGCCAACGTCCTGACTTTC
TRBD2	TRBV7-9	-	TRBJ2-5	CASSPRGDFQETQYF	TGTGCCAGCAGCCCCCGGGGGGACTTTCAAGAGACCCAGTACTTC
TRBD2	TRBV2	-	TRBJ2-1	CASSEGLAYNEQFF	TGTGCCAGCAGTGAGGGACTAGCGTACAATGAGCAGTTCTTC
TRBD1	TRBV3-1/TRBV3-2	-	TRBJ1-2	CASSQAAGTGNGYTF	TGTGCCAGCAGCCAAGCCGCCGGGACAGGAAATGGCTACACCTTC
TRBD2	TRBV5-1	-	TRBJ2-1	CASSSAGGPQFF	TGCGCCAGCAGCTCCGCGGGGGGCCCGCAGTTCTTC
-	TRBV9	-	TRBJ1-5	CASSVAGQLNQPQHF	TGTGCCAGCAGCGTAGCCGGACAGCTCAATCAGCCCCAGCATTTT
TRBD1	TRBV5-5	-	TRBJ2-7	CASSFHTGSQGAFYEQYF	TGTGCCAGCAGCTTCCATACGGGGTCGCAGGGGGCGTTCTACGAGCAGTACTTC
TRBD1	TRBV6-4	-	TRBJ2-1	CASRGQEGNNEQFF	TGTGCCAGCAGGGGACAGGAAGGAAACAATGAGCAGTTCTTC
-	TRBV5-8	-	TRBJ1-1	CASSRRDFSAFF	TGTGCCAGCAGCCGACGGGACTTCTCAGCTTTCTTT
-	TRBV14	-	TRBJ1-4	CASSQMTLIGEKLFF	TGTGCCAGCAGCCAAATGACTCTCATCGGGGAAAAACTGTTTTTT
TRBD2	TRBV28	-	TRBJ2-7	CASSLGGRAREQYF	TGTGCCAGCAGTTTGGGCGGGAGGGCCCGCGAGCAGTACTTC
-	TRBV5-5	-	TRBJ2-3	CASSQRSWGTITDTQYF	TGTGCCAGCAGCCAGCGGTCGTGGGGAACGATCACAGATACGCAGTATTTT
-	TRBV15	-	TRBJ1-4	CATSREGRTEKLFF	TGTGCCACCAGCAGAGAGGGCAGAACTGAAAAACTGTTTTTT
TRBD2	TRBV18	-	TRBJ2-5	CASSPVLRGETQYF	TGTGCCAGCTCACCAGTCCTGCGGGGGGAGACCCAGTACTTC